Listed below are T cell receptor beta chains from one sample, sequenced in a study of CXCR3-negative and CXCR3-positive naive CD8 T cells. With the 5' RACE reads reprocessed, TCRdb shows one record per CDR3 protein and no DNA. The listing records more than 80,000 distinct CDR3 sequences. The sample taken for sequencing was naive CXCR3+ CD8+ T cells from blood. Every receptor here comes from a human donor in good health. Some clones in this sample may be carry-over from other donors' samples. CDR3s include the opening cysteine and the closing phenylalanine or tryptophan.

j_gene: TRBJ2-5; v_gene: TRBV9; CDR3aa: CASGGGGSQETQYF
j_gene: TRBJ2-7; v_gene: TRBV27; CDR3aa: CASSVTSGGFHEQYF
j_gene: TRBJ2-5; v_gene: TRBV28; CDR3aa: CAVHRDQETQYF
j_gene: TRBJ2-1; v_gene: TRBV29-1; CDR3aa: CSVVWDRPEQFF
j_gene: TRBJ2-2; v_gene: TRBV5-1; CDR3aa: CASRDSNTGELFF
j_gene: TRBJ1-2; v_gene: TRBV29-1; CDR3aa: CSAEQGTYGYTF
j_gene: TRBJ2-1; v_gene: TRBV29-1; CDR3aa: CSVEFSIQGVRYNEQFF
j_gene: TRBJ2-5; v_gene: TRBV28; CDR3aa: CATRPLIFSRQETQYF
j_gene: TRBJ1-2; v_gene: TRBV19; CDR3aa: CASSQGLGYTF
j_gene: TRBJ1-4; v_gene: TRBV29-1; CDR3aa: CSVEAPEEEKLFF
j_gene: TRBJ2-1; v_gene: TRBV29-1; CDR3aa: CSPRTGENEQFF
j_gene: TRBJ1-6; v_gene: TRBV7-6; CDR3aa: CASSQGTNSPLHF
j_gene: TRBJ2-7; v_gene: TRBV20-1; CDR3aa: CSARVPGLSYEQYF
j_gene: TRBJ2-1; v_gene: TRBV11-2; CDR3aa: CASKGGEDEQFF
j_gene: TRBJ2-3; v_gene: TRBV12-3/TRBV12-4; CDR3aa: CASSSGLTYSTDTQYF
j_gene: TRBJ2-3; v_gene: TRBV7-3; CDR3aa: CASSLGHGGRPDTQYF
j_gene: TRBJ2-7; v_gene: TRBV29-1; CDR3aa: CSVEDEDNSYEQYF
j_gene: TRBJ2-7; v_gene: TRBV9; CDR3aa: CASSVTAGFDEQYF
j_gene: TRBJ2-2; v_gene: TRBV4-1; CDR3aa: CASSQELGTTNTGELFF
j_gene: TRBJ2-1; v_gene: TRBV19; CDR3aa: CASGGYNEQFF
j_gene: TRBJ2-7; v_gene: TRBV5-1; CDR3aa: CASSFPGIEQYF
j_gene: TRBJ2-7; v_gene: TRBV7-9; CDR3aa: CASSPPGLLTYEQYF
j_gene: TRBJ2-5; v_gene: TRBV12-3/TRBV12-4; CDR3aa: CASSSRQGALQETQYF
j_gene: TRBJ2-7; v_gene: TRBV4-1; CDR3aa: CASSQRTGGAYEQYF
j_gene: TRBJ2-7; v_gene: TRBV5-1; CDR3aa: CASSFSQINYEQYF
j_gene: TRBJ2-7; v_gene: TRBV7-2; CDR3aa: CASSLVLAGPPYEQYF
j_gene: TRBJ2-7; v_gene: TRBV11-2; CDR3aa: CASSYLSGRVYEQYF
j_gene: TRBJ2-7; v_gene: TRBV4-3; CDR3aa: CASSQDPGEQYF
j_gene: TRBJ2-1; v_gene: TRBV29-1; CDR3aa: CSVGGLAVSSGDEQFF
j_gene: TRBJ1-5; v_gene: TRBV21-1; CDR3aa: CASSKGRGLEGSEGQPQHF
j_gene: TRBJ2-1; v_gene: TRBV10-2; CDR3aa: CASALNLGLPHNEQFF
j_gene: TRBJ1-1; v_gene: TRBV5-6; CDR3aa: CASSSDSYTEAFF
j_gene: TRBJ2-5; v_gene: TRBV7-9; CDR3aa: CASSLRVDETQYF
j_gene: TRBJ2-1; v_gene: TRBV12-3/TRBV12-4; CDR3aa: CASSLVWNEQFF
j_gene: TRBJ1-1; v_gene: TRBV12-3/TRBV12-4; CDR3aa: CATLIGDTEAFF
j_gene: TRBJ2-3; v_gene: TRBV12-3/TRBV12-4; CDR3aa: CASSPWGSGDTDTQYF
j_gene: TRBJ2-7; v_gene: TRBV27; CDR3aa: CASSLVATATYEQYF
j_gene: TRBJ2-1; v_gene: TRBV12-3/TRBV12-4; CDR3aa: CASSRYGLPYNEQFF
j_gene: TRBJ1-1; v_gene: TRBV7-8; CDR3aa: CAAAARWDTEAFF
j_gene: TRBJ1-1; v_gene: TRBV29-1; CDR3aa: CSVEEALSTEAFF
j_gene: TRBJ2-2; v_gene: TRBV6-6; CDR3aa: CASSYSGTGELFF
j_gene: TRBJ2-7; v_gene: TRBV5-1; CDR3aa: CASSLASNPYEQYF
j_gene: TRBJ2-3; v_gene: TRBV25-1; CDR3aa: CASSPQVRTDTQYF
j_gene: TRBJ2-1; v_gene: TRBV5-4; CDR3aa: CASSPKLAGSAVNEQFF
j_gene: TRBJ2-1; v_gene: TRBV5-4; CDR3aa: CASSLMTSRNEQFF
j_gene: TRBJ2-3; v_gene: TRBV12-3/TRBV12-4; CDR3aa: CASTPGLASDTQYF
j_gene: TRBJ2-2; v_gene: TRBV4-1; CDR3aa: CASSQEGGTGENTGELFF
j_gene: TRBJ2-7; v_gene: TRBV7-2; CDR3aa: CASSPAHEQYF
j_gene: TRBJ2-3; v_gene: TRBV4-2; CDR3aa: CASSQEKSVSTDTQYF
j_gene: TRBJ1-1; v_gene: TRBV5-1; CDR3aa: CASSFFTGGTEAFF
j_gene: TRBJ1-1; v_gene: TRBV29-1; CDR3aa: CSVEDPRGPEAFF
j_gene: TRBJ2-6; v_gene: TRBV7-6; CDR3aa: CASSPLPGGAGANVLTF
j_gene: TRBJ2-2; v_gene: TRBV29-1; CDR3aa: CSVERAGRGTGELFF